The source of this TCR beta chain is a study of cytomegalovirus exposure and HLA in healthy donors. The PCR made use of 60 Vbeta and 13 Jbeta primers. Repertoires were generated with immunoSEQ multiplex PCR, while TCRdb's copy carries only in-frame clones and drops some. This table holds about 65,000 clones, 62% found once. Findings and caveats of the study: For presence/absence analyses, sequencing depth was assumed to be roughly uniform across donors. When a later analysis compared HLA-associated TCR beta chains with equally common others, the HLA-associated chains turned out to be more clonally expanded and to have lower generation probabilities.

Details on this clone: Antigen: not known.

The V gene lost 4 bases and the J gene lost 1 base, with 9 bases spanning the gap. This CDR3 comprises 14 residues. The germline V gene encodes CDR1 MNHEY and CDR2 SVGAGI. The sequence derives from a man aged 25-45 years in good health and CMV-seronegative. J is TRBJ2-3 and V is TRBV6-5, with D possibly TRBD2 on 6 matching bases. The sequencing sample was made of PBMCs. CDR3 sequence: CASSFGGGTDTQYF. The CDR3 DNA reads TGTGCCAGCAGTTTCGGGGGTGGCACAGATACGCAGTATTTT.